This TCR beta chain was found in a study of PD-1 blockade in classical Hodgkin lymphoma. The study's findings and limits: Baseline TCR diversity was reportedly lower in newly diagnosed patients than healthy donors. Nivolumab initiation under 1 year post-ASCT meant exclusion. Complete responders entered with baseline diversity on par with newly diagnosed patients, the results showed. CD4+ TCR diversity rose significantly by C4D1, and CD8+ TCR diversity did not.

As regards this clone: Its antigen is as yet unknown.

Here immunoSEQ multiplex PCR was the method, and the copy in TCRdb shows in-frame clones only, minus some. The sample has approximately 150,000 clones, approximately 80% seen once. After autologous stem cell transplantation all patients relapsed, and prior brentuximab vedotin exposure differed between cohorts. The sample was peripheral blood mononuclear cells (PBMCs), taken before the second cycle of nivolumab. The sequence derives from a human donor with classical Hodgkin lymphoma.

The DNA of the CDR3 is TGTGCCAGCAGCGAACGGACTAGTGGGCTGGATACGCAGTATTTT. It encodes CASSERTSGLDTQYF. This chain links TRBV9 with TRBJ2-3; TRBD2 matches 7 bases. V dropped 3 bases and J dropped 6; count of bases not matched to a gene: 10. This CDR3 is built from 15 residues. Germline V lookup: CDR1 SGDLS, CDR2 YYNGEE.